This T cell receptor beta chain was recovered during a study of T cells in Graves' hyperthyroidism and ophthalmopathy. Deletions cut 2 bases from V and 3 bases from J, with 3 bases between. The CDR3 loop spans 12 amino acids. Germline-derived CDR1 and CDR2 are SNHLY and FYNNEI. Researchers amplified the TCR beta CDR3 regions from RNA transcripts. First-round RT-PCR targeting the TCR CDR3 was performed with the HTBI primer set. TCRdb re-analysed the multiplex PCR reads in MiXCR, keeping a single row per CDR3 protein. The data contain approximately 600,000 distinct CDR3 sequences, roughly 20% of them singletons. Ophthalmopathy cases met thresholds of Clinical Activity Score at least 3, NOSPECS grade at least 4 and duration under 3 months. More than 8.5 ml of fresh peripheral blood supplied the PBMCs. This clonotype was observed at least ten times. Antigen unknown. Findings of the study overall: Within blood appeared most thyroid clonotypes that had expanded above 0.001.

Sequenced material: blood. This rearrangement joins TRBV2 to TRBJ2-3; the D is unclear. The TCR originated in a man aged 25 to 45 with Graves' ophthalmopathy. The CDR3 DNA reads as TGTGCCAGCAGTGAATATACAGATACGCAGTATTTT. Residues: CASSEYTDTQYF.